The source of this T cell receptor (beta chain) is a study of blood T cell repertoires in COVID-19. About the study: There were acute and convalescent COVID-19 samples, and they came from the United States, Italy and Spain. PBMCs, B-cell-depleted T cells, or T cells were the source of the cDNA or gDNA that made up the material.

As processed by the authors: How many nucleated cells were present was estimated from reference gene primer amplification. TCRdb's copy holds only in-frame clones and misses some; the assay was immunoSEQ multiplex PCR. The V and J calls and clone size come from that table; D and trimming were worked out from the DNA. The table shows around 180,000 clones, with roughly 70% occurring only once. The sequence was obtained from a woman older than 75 with acute or convalescent COVID-19. The specimen was peripheral blood.

DNA for the CDR3: TGTGTCAGAAGCGAACAACCTCAGGGACAAATTAACTATGGCTACACCTTC. Its protein is CVRSEQPQGQINYGYTF. V is TRBV7-5 and J is TRBJ1-2; TRBD1 is the table's D call, not checked against the DNA. TRBV7-5 is marked as a pseudogene. CDR3 length: 17 residues.